In this sample, the clone carrying this TCR beta chain turned up many times. The antigen is not known. Germline lookup yields CDR1 SGHVS and CDR2 FNYEAQ. CDR3 size: 16 residues. V lost 6 bases and J lost 2, with 16 bases in between. This specimen comes from a study of CD8 T cells in ankylosing spondylitis. Generation of TCR beta libraries employed quantitative 5'-RACE incorporating molecular barcodes. MiXCR, applied by TCRdb to the 5' RACE reads, yields one record per CDR3 protein. The table has 200,000 to 250,000 distinct CDR3 sequences, 7.3% seen once. Findings and limits, study-wide: Disease-linked clones bore a CD8+ phenotype, appearing relatively rarely in peripheral blood. A motif of fewer than ten highly homologous TCR beta variants was seen as apparently characteristic of ankylosing spondylitis blood.

The source of this sequence is a male donor with ankylosing spondylitis. Sequencing input: blood, either unsorted or a sorted T cell fraction (not recorded which). The chain employs TRBV7-6 and TRBJ2-2, with TRBD1 as a possible D gene (7 bases). CDR3 nucleotides: TGTGCCAGCAGGCGGGACAGCCAAATTAACACCGGGGAGCTGTTTTTT. It encodes CASRRDSQINTGELFF.